The next 9 T cell receptor beta chains were all read from a single sample in a study of CD8 T cells in ankylosing spondylitis. In TCRdb, the 5' RACE reads were re-called with MiXCR into one record per CDR3 protein. The repertoire holds tens of thousands of distinct CDR3 sequences, with roughly 3% as singletons. Sequenced material: blood, either unsorted or a sorted T cell fraction (not recorded which). The receptor source for this set is a male donor with ankylosing spondylitis or in good health (not recorded which).

This clonotype was counted many times. This chain connects TRBV9 to TRBJ1-6; D gene ambiguous. V gave up 4 bases and J gave up 5 bases, with 13 bases separating them. CDR3 size: 15 residues. Germline CDR1 SGDLS, CDR2 YYNGEE. Written as DNA, the CDR3 is TGTGCCAGCAGCCCAGAACTACCAGATAATTCACCCCTCCACTTT. Its translation: CASSPELPDNSPLHF.

This clonotype has a count of ten or more. The chain links TRBV5-6 to TRBJ2-7; TRBD2 matches 13 bases. Germline CDR1 reads SGHDT; CDR2 reads YYEEEE. V was clipped by 4 bases and J by 3 bases; unmatched bases: 4. The CDR3 covers 15 residues. Here the CDR3 reads CASSHTSGGDYEQYV. The CDR3 DNA reads TGTGCCAGCAGCCATACTAGCGGGGGGGACTACGAGCAGTACGTC.

This clonotype was counted many times. This rearrangement joins TRBV9 to TRBJ2-2, with TRBD1 as a possible D gene (6 bases). There are 14 residues in the CDR3. V gave up 2 bases and J gave up 6 bases, with 11 bases separating them. Per the germline V gene, CDR1 is SGDLS and CDR2 is YYNGEE. CDR3 region: CASSVRGGAGELFF. For the CDR3, the DNA is TGTGCCAGCAGCGTCAGGGGTGGGGCCGGGGAGCTGTTTTTT.

This clonotype was counted many times. The V call is TRBV9, the J call TRBJ2-3; 10 nucleotides agree with TRBD2. Germline assignment: CDR1 SGDLS and CDR2 YYNGEE. The V gene end was trimmed by 6 bases and the J gene end by 6 bases; junction bases not matched to a gene: 19. CDR3 size: 18 residues. CDR3 loop: CASTLSGVSSGSPDTQYF. The CDR3 coding sequence is TGTGCCAGCACCTTATCTGGGGTGTCTAGCGGGAGTCCCGATACGCAGTATTTT.

This rearrangement joins TRBV9 to TRBJ2-1, with 9 bases aligning to TRBD2. V dropped 1 base and J dropped 4; count of bases not matched to a gene: 3. Germline V lookup: CDR1 SGDLS, CDR2 YYNGEE. There are 15 residues in the CDR3. CDR3 nucleotides: TGTGCCAGCAGCGTACTAGCGGGGACATACAATGAGCAGTTCTTC. It yields the protein CASSVLAGTYNEQFF.

A note on this clonotype: Because it lacks the conserved phenylalanine or tryptophan at the end, this CDR3 is likely a read error. This chain links TRBV9 with TRBJ2-5; either TRBD1 or TRBD2 may supply D (6 bases each). The CDR3 length is 13 residues. CDR1 and CDR2 (germline): SGDLS, YYNGEE. V dropped 4 bases and J dropped 1 base, with 8 bases sitting between them. CDR3 protein: CASSPGAQETQYL. CDR3 sequence (DNA): TGTGCCAGCAGCCCGGGGGCCCAAGAGACCCAGTACCTC.

In this sample, this clonotype turned up many times. The V and J genes are TRBV9 and TRBJ1-2; perhaps TRBD1 as D (6 bases). The CDR3 spans 16 residues. Germline lookup yields CDR1 SGDLS and CDR2 YYNGEE. The germline V and J ends were trimmed by 0 bases and 5 bases, with 17 bases remaining between them. CDR3 sequence: CASSVAPGGHGYGYTF. CDR3 nucleotide sequence: TGTGCCAGCAGCGTAGCTCCGGGGGGCCATGGGTATGGCTACACCTTC. Filled out from reference TRBV9 and TRBJ1-2, the complete variable domain reads DSGVTQTPKHLITATGQRVTLRCSPRSGDLSVYWYQQSLDQGLQFLIQYYNGEERAKGNILERFSAQQFPDLHSELNLSSLELGDSALYFCASSVAPGGHGYGYTFGSGTRLTVV.

This clonotype was counted ten times or more. The rearrangement links TRBV9 to TRBJ2-3; D gene uncertain. Deletions cut 1 base from V and 2 bases from J, with 8 bases between. This CDR3 is built from 14 residues. Germline assignment: CDR1 SGDLS and CDR2 YYNGEE. CDR3 bases: TGTGCCAGCAGCGTAAAGTTACTCACAGATACGCAGTATTTT. It is translated as CASSVKLLTDTQYF.

This clonotype was detected many times. The chain is built from TRBV9 and TRBJ1-4, with 7 bases lining up with TRBD1. V was pared by 0 bases and J by 7 bases, with 12 bases of the junction left unmatched. This CDR3 has 17 residues. Germline V CDR1 and CDR2: SGDLS, YYNGEE. The DNA for the CDR3 is TGTGCCAGCAGCGTAGACTACTCAACTGACAGGGTTGAAAAACTGTTTTTT. It is translated as CASSVDYSTDRVEKLFF.